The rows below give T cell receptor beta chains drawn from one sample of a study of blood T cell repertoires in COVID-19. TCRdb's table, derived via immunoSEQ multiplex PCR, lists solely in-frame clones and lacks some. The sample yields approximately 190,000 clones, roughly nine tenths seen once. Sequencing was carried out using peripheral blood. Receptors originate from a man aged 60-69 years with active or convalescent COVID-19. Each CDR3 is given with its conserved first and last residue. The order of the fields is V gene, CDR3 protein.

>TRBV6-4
CASRRPGTGANVLTF
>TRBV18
CASSPSRYGELFF
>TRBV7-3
CASSLLAAGETQYF
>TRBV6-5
CASSNSGVAAHEQYF
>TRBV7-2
CASSLERESPLHF
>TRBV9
CASSVASGTGRETQYF
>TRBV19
CASSDRAGANVLTF
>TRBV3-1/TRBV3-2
CASSQKGLAGELFF
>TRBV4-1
CASSQEGSRRYNEQFF
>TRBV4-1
CASSHLMTENYGYTF
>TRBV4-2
CASSPSSGAADTQYF
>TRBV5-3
CARSSYRDRGLCLCNQPQHF
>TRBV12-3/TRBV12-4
CASSLAQDRAGVF
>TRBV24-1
CATSDPASSKGAGETQYF
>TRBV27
CASSLRPDSPLHF
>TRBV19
CASRPFGQPATQYF
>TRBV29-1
CSVDDTRGNIQYF
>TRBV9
CASSVFGTGVYEQYF
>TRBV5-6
CASSLAATSADEQFF
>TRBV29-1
CSTRTGGGWGYTF
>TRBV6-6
CASSYNPGGPHNEQFF
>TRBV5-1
CASSLDRGNTEAFF
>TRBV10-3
CAISGDRGKNTGELFF
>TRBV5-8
CASSPVGGLDQPQHF
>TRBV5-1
CASSLGTGGGVQFF
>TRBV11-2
CASSPLGRTSYNEQFF
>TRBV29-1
CSVRTGGEKLFF
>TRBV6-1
CASSEQRNRGGSSNQPQHF
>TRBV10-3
CAISEPTGRQETQYF
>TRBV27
CASRLVPGQGAYEQYF
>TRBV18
CASSPNRGAYGYTF
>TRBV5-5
CASSFGGAPYEQYF
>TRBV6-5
CASIQSGSSTDTQYF
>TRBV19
CASSTLGGSYGYTF
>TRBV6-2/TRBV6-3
CASSYSLQETQYF
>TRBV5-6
CASSLGPSSPLHF
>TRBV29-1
CSVEEMTGTNYGYTF
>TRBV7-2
CASSSTGVLEAFF
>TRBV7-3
CASSLETGSAYTF
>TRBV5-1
CASSPGLGITNEKLFF